This T cell receptor beta chain was documented in a study of T cell repertoires in cytomegalovirus infection. Study-level information: Matching HLA type, along with CMV infection, was indicated by public TCR beta signatures. General observations from the study: Summed frequency of shared TCR beta families picked out CMV carriers who also had the relevant HLA. It was HLA-C-restricted CMV-specific TCR beta clonotypes that dominated the response ex vivo.

In this sample, this clonotype turned up many times. The antigen remains undetermined. Its ends do not fully match the called genes, so a read error is possible. A single record per CDR3 protein comes from TCRdb applying MiXCR to the reads. The sample lists roughly 130,000 distinct CDR3 sequences; less than 9.5% were seen once. The sequenced sample consisted of PBMCs. The TCR sequence derives from a human donor in good health (CMV status not recorded). Some clones in this sample may be carry-over from other donors' samples.

The CDR3 DNA follows: TGTGCCAGCAGCCCAAGTCCGGGACTAGCGGGGGGGGACTTC. Its protein is CASSPSPGLAGGDF. The chain is built from TRBV7-2 and TRBJ2-1; TRBD2 agrees at 16 bases. Germline loops: CDR1 SGHTA, CDR2 FQGNSA. CDR3 length equals 14 residues.